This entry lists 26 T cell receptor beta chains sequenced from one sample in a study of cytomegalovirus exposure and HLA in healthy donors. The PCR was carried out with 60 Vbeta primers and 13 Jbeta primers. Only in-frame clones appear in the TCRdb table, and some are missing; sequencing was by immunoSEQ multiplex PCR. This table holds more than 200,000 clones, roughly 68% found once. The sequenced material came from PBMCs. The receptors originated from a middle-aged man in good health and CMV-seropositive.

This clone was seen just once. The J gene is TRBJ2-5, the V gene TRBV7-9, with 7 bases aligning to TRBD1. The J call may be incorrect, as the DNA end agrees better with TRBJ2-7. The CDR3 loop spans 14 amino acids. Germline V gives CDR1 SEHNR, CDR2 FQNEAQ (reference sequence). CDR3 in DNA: TGTGCCAGCAGCTTCCCGACAGGGCCCAGCGAGCAGTACTTC. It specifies CASSFPTGPSEQYF.

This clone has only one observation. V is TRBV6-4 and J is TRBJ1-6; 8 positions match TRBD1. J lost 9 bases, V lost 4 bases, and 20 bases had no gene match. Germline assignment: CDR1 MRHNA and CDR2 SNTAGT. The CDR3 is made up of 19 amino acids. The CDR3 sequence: CASSAPRQGPPRRGSPLHF. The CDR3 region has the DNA TGTGCCAGCAGTGCCCCGAGACAGGGGCCCCCACGGAGAGGTTCACCCCTCCACTTT.

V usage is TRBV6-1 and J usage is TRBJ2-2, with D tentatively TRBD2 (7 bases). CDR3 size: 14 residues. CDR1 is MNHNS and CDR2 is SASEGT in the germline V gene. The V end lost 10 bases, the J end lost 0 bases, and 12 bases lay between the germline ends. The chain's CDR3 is CANTGGPNTGELFF. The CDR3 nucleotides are TGTGCCAACACGGGGGGCCCGAACACCGGGGAGCTGTTTTTT.

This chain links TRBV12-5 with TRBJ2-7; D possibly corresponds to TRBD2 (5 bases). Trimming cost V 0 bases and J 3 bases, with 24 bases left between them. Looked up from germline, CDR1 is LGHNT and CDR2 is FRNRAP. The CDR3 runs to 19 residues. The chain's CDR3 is CASGLVIGSLGDPIYEQYF. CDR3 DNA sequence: TGTGCTAGTGGTTTGGTAATAGGTTCTTTGGGAGACCCAATCTACGAGCAGTACTTC.

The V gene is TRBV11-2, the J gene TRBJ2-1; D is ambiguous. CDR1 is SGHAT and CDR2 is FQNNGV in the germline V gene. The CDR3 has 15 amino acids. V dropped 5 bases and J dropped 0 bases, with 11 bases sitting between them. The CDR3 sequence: CASSHLFSSYNEQFF. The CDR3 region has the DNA TGTGCCAGCAGCCATTTATTTAGCTCCTACAATGAGCAGTTCTTC. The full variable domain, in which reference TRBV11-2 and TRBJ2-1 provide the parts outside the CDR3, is EAGVAQSPRYKIIEKRQSVAFWCNPISGHATLYWYQQILGQGPKLLIQFQNNGVVDDSQLPKDRFSAERLKGVDSTLKIQPAKLEDSAVYLCASSHLFSSYNEQFFGPGTRLTVL.

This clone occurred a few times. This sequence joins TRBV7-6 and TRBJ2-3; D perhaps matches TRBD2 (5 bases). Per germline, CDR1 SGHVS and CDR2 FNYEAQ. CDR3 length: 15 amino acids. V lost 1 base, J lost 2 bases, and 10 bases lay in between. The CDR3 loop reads CASSLGESFTDTQYF. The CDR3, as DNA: TGTGCCAGCAGCTTAGGGGAGAGCTTCACAGATACGCAGTATTTT.

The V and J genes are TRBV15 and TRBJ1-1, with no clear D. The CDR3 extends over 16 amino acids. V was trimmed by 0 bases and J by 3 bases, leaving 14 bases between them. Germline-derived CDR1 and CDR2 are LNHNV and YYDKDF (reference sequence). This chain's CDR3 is CATSRDRVGADTEAFF. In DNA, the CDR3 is TGTGCCACCAGCAGAGATCGGGTGGGTGCGGACACTGAAGCTTTCTTT.

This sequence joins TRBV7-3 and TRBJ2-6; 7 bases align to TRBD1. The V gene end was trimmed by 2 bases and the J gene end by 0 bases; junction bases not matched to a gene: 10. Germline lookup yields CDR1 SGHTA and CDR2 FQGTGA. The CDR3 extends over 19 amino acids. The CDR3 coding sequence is TGTGCCAGCAGCTTATACCCGACAGGGAGTGGCTCTGGGGCCAACGTCCTGACTTTC. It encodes CASSLYPTGSGSGANVLTF.

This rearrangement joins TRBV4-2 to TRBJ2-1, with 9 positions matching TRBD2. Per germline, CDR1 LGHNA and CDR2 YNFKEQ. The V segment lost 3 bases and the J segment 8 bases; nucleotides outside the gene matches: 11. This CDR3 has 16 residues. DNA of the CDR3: TGTGCCAGCAGCCAGCCCTTGGTAGCGGGGGACTATGAGCAGTTCTTC. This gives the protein CASSQPLVAGDYEQFF.

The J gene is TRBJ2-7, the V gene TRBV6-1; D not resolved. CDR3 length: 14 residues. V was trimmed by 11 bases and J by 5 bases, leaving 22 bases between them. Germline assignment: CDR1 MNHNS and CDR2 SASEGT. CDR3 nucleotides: TGTGCCGCCTCCCTGAGTTCGGGTTTCAACGAGCAGTACTTC. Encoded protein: CAASLSSGFNEQYF.

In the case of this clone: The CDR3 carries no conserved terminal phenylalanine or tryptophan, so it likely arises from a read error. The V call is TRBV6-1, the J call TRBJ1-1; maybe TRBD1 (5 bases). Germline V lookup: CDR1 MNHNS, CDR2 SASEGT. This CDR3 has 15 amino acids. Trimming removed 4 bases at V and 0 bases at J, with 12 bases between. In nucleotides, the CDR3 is TGTGCCAGCAGTGGGACATTCGGGCTGAACACTGAAGCTTTCCTT. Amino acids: CASSGTFGLNTEAFL.

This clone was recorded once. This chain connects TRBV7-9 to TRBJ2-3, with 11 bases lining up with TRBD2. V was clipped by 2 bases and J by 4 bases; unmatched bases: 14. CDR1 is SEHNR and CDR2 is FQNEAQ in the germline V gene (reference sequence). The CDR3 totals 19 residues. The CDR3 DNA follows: TGTGCCAGCAGCTTATCGACTAGCGGGGAATCCTACGGCGCAGATACGCAGTATTTT. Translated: CASSLSTSGESYGADTQYF.

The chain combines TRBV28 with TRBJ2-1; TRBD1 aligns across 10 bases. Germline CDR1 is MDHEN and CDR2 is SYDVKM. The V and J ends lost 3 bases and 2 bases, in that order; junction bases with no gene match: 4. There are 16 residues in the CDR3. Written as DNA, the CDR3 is TGTGCCAGCAGTTTGGACGGGACAGGGGCCTACAATGAGCAGTTCTTC. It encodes CASSLDGTGAYNEQFF.

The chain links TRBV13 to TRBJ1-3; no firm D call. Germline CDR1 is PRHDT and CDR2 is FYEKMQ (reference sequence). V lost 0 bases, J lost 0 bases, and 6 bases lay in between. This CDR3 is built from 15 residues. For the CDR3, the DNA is TGTGCCAGCAGCTTAGGTCGCGGCTCTGGAAACACCATATATTTT. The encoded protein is CASSLGRGSGNTIYF.

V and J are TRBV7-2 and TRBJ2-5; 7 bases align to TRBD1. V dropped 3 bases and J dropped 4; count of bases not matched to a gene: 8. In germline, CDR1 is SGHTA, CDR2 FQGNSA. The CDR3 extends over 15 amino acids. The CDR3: CASSLTGIRGETQYF. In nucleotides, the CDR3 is TGTGCCAGCAGCTTGACAGGGATAAGGGGAGAGACCCAGTACTTC. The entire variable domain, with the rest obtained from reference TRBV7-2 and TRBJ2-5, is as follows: GAGVSQSPSNKVTEKGKDVELRCDPISGHTALYWYRQSLGQGLEFLIYFQGNSAPDKSGLPSDRFSAERTGGSVSTLTIQRTQQEDSAVYLCASSLTGIRGETQYFGPGTRLLVL.

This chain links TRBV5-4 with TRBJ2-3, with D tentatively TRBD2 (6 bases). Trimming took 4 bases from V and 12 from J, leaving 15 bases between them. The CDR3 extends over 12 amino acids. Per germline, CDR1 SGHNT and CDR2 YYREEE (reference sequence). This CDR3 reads CASSVHLGLQYF. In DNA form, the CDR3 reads TGTGCCAGCAGCGTGCACCTGGGACTCCAGTATTTT.

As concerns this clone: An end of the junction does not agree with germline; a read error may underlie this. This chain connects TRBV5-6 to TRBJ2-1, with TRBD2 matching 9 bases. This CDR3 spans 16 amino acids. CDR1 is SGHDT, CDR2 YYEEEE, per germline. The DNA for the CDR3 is TGTGCCAGCAGCTTGGGGGCTAGCGGGGTGTACAATGCGCAGTTCTTC. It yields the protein CASSLGASGVYNAQFF.

Here the CDR3 DNA reads TGTGCCAGCAGCTCCCAGGGGCGGTCGGGTGAAAAACTGTTTTTT. Its protein is CASSSQGRSGEKLFF. The chain joins TRBV7-9 to TRBJ1-4; TRBD1 is a possible D gene (6 bases). Germline assignment: CDR1 SEHNR and CDR2 FQNEAQ (reference sequence). Trimming shortened V by 4 bases and J by 7 bases, and 16 bases separated the two germline ends. The CDR3 is 15 residues long.

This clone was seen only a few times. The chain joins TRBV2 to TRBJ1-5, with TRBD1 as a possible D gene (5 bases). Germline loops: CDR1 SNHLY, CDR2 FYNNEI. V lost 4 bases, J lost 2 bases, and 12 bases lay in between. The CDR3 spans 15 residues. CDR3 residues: CASSAETGRNQPQHF. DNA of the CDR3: TGTGCCAGCAGTGCAGAAACAGGCCGCAATCAGCCCCAGCATTTT.

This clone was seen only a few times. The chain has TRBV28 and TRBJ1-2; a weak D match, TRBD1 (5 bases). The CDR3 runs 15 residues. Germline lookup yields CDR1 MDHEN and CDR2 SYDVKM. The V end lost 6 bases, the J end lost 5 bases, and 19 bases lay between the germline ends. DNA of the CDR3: TGTGCCAGCAGCCCTCCCCGGGGGTATGCGTATGGCTACACCTTC. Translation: CASSPPRGYAYGYTF.

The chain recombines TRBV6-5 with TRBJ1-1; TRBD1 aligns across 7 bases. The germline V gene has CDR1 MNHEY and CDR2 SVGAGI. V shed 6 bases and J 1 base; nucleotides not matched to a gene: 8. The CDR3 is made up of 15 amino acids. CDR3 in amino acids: CASRGFTGANTEAFF. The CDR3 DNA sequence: TGTGCCAGCAGGGGGTTTACAGGGGCGAACACTGAAGCTTTCTTT.

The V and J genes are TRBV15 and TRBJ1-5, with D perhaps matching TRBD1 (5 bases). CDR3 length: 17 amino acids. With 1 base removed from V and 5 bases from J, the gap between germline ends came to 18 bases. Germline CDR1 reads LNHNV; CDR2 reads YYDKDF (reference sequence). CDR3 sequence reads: CATSRGGRGYLHQPQHF. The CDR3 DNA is TGTGCCACCAGCAGAGGCGGGAGGGGTTACCTCCATCAGCCCCAGCATTTT. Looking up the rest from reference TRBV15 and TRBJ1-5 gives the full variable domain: DAMVIQNPRYQVTQFGKPVTLSCSQTLNHNVMYWYQQKSSQAPKLLFHYYDKDFNNEADTPDNFQSRRPNTSFCFLDIRSPGLGDTAMYLCATSRGGRGYLHQPQHFGDGTRLSIL.

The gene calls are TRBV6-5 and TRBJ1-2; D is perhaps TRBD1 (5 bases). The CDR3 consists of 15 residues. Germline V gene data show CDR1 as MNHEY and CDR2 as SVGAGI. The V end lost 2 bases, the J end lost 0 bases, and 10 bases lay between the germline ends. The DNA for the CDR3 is TGTGCCAGCAGTTACGGGGCAGGGTCTAACTATGGCTACACCTTC. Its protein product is CASSYGAGSNYGYTF.

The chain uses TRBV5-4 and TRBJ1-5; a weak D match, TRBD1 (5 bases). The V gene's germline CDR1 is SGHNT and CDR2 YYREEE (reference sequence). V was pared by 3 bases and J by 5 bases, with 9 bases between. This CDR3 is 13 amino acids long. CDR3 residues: CASSYGGDQPQHF. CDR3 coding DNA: TGTGCCAGCAGCTACGGAGGGGATCAGCCCCAGCATTTT.

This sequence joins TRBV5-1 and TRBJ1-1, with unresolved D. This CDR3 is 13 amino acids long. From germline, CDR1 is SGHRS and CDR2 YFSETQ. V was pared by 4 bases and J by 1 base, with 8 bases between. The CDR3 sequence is CASSPRQNTEAFF. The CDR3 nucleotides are TGCGCCAGCAGCCCCCGACAGAACACTGAAGCTTTCTTT.

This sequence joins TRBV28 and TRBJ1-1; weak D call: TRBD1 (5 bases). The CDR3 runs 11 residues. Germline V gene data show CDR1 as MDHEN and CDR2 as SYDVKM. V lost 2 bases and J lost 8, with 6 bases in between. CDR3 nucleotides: TGTGCCAGCAGTTTAGCAGGGGAAGCTTTCTTT. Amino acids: CASSLAGEAFF.